The source of this T cell receptor (beta chain) is a study of T-cell reconstitution after alpha-beta-depleted transplantation in children. Broader study findings: Expanded graft clones, several hundred of them, were reportedly the source of alpha-beta T cells about two months after transplant. Recipient T cells and thymic progenitors that survived gave rise to the high TCRbeta diversity observed at day 60 in some patients. Fresh T-cell production supplied most of the T-cell counts and diversity seen one year after transplant.

Trimming removed 0 bases at V and 3 bases at J, with 9 bases between. Per the germline V gene, CDR1 is SEHNR and CDR2 is FQNEAQ (reference sequence). CDR3 length equals 16 residues. It was with unique molecular identifiers that the TCRbeta library was prepared. MiXCR, run by TCRdb on the PCR reads, gives a single entry per CDR3 protein. Of under 250,000 distinct CDR3 sequences listed, approximately 15% are singletons. Notes on this clonotype: What it binds is unknown.

The sample here was PBMCs, mostly from graft donor cells, taken 360 days after TCRalphabeta/CD19-depleted stem cell transplant. The receptor's source is a male patient under 10 years old who had a stem cell transplant for acute lymphoblastic leukemia, so the T cells may come from the graft donor. This sequence joins TRBV7-9 and TRBJ1-6; D is ambiguous. In DNA, the CDR3 is TGTGCCAGCAGCTTAGCAGCAGCCGTCTATAATTCACCCCTCCACTTT. This translates into CASSLAAAVYNSPLHF.